These T cell receptor beta chains were read from a single sample in a study of radiotherapy plus CTLA-4 blockade in lung cancer. Data came from immunoSEQ multiplex PCR; TCRdb stores just in-frame clones and leaves some out. The sample holds 55,000 to 65,000 clones, 76% seen once. The starting material was peripheral blood, obtained from a patient treated with radiotherapy plus ipilimumab. Receptors were obtained from a human donor with non-small cell lung cancer who had a complete response to radiotherapy plus ipilimumab. The CDR3 runs from the conserved cysteine through the conserved F or W. The D gene is left open where the match is weak. Rows may omit the clone size; those that give it use once, few, many or a size class.

v_gene	d_gene	j_gene	abundance	CDR3aa	CDR3nt
TRBV18	TRBD1	TRBJ1-2	-	CASSGSRDSNYGYTF	TGTGCCAGCTCCGGGTCCCGGGACAGCAACTATGGCTACACCTTC
TRBV5-1	TRBD1	TRBJ2-6	-	CASSLVPQGASSGANVLTF	TGCGCCAGCAGCTTGGTCCCCCAGGGGGCGTCCTCTGGGGCCAACGTCCTGACTTTC
TRBV29-1	-	TRBJ1-2	once	CSALWGGRGYTF	TGCAGCGCCCTTTGGGGGGGGAGAGGCTACACCTTC
TRBV28	-	TRBJ1-5	-	CASTIGGSNNQPQHF	TGTGCCAGCACCATAGGCGGGTCGAACAATCAGCCCCAGCATTTT
TRBV30	TRBD2	TRBJ2-7	-	CAWTLTSRGEQYF	TGTGCCTGGACCTTGACTAGCCGGGGGGAGCAGTACTTC
TRBV5-8	-	TRBJ2-2	once	CASRQDRTGELFF	TGTGCCAGCAGGCAGGACAGAACCGGGGAGCTGTTTTTT
TRBV6-5	TRBD1	TRBJ1-6	-	CASRSGRGQNSPLHF	TGTGCCAGCAGATCCGGACGGGGACAGAATTCACCCCTCCACTTT
TRBV28	TRBD1	TRBJ1-6	-	CASSRQGGGSPLHF	TGTGCCAGCAGCCGACAGGGGGGCGGCTCACCCCTCCACTTT
TRBV5-5	-	TRBJ2-2	few	CASSVRPGVYTGELFF	TGTGCCAGCTCCGTTCGGCCGGGGGTATACACCGGGGAGCTGTTTTTT
TRBV18	TRBD1	TRBJ1-1	-	CASSPPGTGGSAFF	TGTGCCAGCTCACCACCGGGGACAGGGGGCTCGGCTTTCTTT
TRBV2	TRBD2	TRBJ2-2	-	CASTRTSGSGELFF	TGTGCCAGCACCAGGACTAGCGGGTCCGGGGAGCTGTTTTTT
TRBV10-3	-	TRBJ2-5	-	CAIGLRAQETQYF	TGTGCCATCGGATTGAGGGCGCAAGAGACCCAGTACTTC
TRBV6-5	TRBD1	TRBJ1-5	-	CASSGDRAGNQPQHF	TGTGCCAGCAGTGGGGACAGGGCTGGCAATCAGCCCCAGCATTTT
TRBV6-1	TRBD1	TRBJ2-5	-	CASSERFGQGAPNQETQYF	TGTGCCAGCAGTGAAAGGTTTGGACAGGGGGCGCCGAATCAAGAGACCCAGTACTTC
TRBV7-9	TRBD2	TRBJ2-5	-	CASSSLGRGNQETQYF	TGTGCCAGCAGCTCCCTCGGGAGGGGAAACCAAGAGACCCAGTACTTC
TRBV5-4	-	TRBJ2-3	few	CASTMGVDTQYF	TGTGCCAGCACGATGGGAGTTGATACGCAGTATTTT
TRBV5-6	-	TRBJ1-2	-	CASSTGGRAVF	TGTGCCAGCAGCACGGGAGGTAGGGCCGTCTTC
TRBV7-2	TRBD2	TRBJ2-7	-	CASSPTSVYEQYF	TGTGCCAGCAGCCCGACTAGCGTCTACGAGCAGTACTTC
TRBV10-3	TRBD1	TRBJ2-7	-	CAISTGTGFYEQYF	TGTGCCATCAGTACCGGGACAGGGTTCTACGAGCAGTACTTC
TRBV7-9	TRBD1	TRBJ1-1	once	CASSLGGTVNTEAFF	TGTGCCAGCAGCTTAGGAGGGACAGTGAACACTGAAGCTTTCTTT
TRBV11-2	-	TRBJ1-2	once	CASSLGGRGGYTF	TGTGCCAGCAGCTTAGGAGGCAGGGGAGGCTACACCTTC
TRBV28	TRBD1	TRBJ1-2	-	CASSLGTGPPGGYTF	TGTGCCAGCAGTTTAGGGACAGGGCCACCCGGGGGCTACACCTTC
TRBV6-5	TRBD2	TRBJ2-1	few	CASNRLAGGVGEQFF	TGTGCCAGCAACCGACTAGCGGGAGGGGTAGGTGAGCAGTTCTTC
TRBV7-9	-	TRBJ2-7	-	CASSLGGHNEQYF	TGTGCCAGCAGCTTAGGAGGACACAACGAGCAGTACTTC
TRBV2	-	TRBJ2-4	-	CASTEVGHKAKNIQYF	TGTGCCAGCACTGAAGTAGGACACAAGGCCAAAAACATTCAGTACTTC
TRBV2	-	TRBJ2-1	-	CASSLRSSYNEQFF	TGTGCCAGCAGCCTACGAAGCTCCTACAATGAGCAGTTCTTC
TRBV4-2	TRBD2	TRBJ2-7	few	CASSPRGTSGNYEQYF	TGTGCCAGCAGCCCAAGGGGGACTAGCGGAAACTACGAGCAGTACTTC
TRBV7-7	-	TRBJ2-7	-	CASSPGYVGEQYF	TGTGCTAGCAGCCCGGGGTACGTTGGCGAGCAGTACTTC
TRBV9	TRBD1	TRBJ1-4	-	CASSVQGAHPTNEKLFF	TGTGCCAGCAGCGTGCAGGGGGCCCATCCAACTAATGAAAAACTGTTTTTT
TRBV7-2	-	TRBJ2-4	-	CASSLAVGRGGNIQYF	TGTGCCAGCAGCTTAGCGGTGGGGAGAGGTGGAAACATTCAGTACTTC